This T cell receptor beta chain was recovered during a study of T cells after yellow fever vaccination (dated 2019 in TCRdb). Regarding the research as a whole: Libraries from fractions with low cell numbers were prepared with the SMART-Seq v4 Ultra Low Input RNA kit. To follow T-cell clones before and after both primary and booster YFV17D yellow fever vaccination, bulk TCR alpha and beta repertoires underwent longitudinal sequencing. The cohort comprised two healthy male donors, one aged 18 to 30 and one aged 30 to 40 years. Blood samples were taken at several timepoints before and after primary and secondary immunization, and bulk PBMC replicates and cell subsets were isolated. Paper-wide results and their limitations: Computational filtering was needed because FACS-sorted repertoires could contain abundant contaminating clonotypes from the bulk population. Compared with the primary T-cell response, the secondary T-cell response was weaker but faster, peaking on day 5 rather than day 15. Only two donors were included in the study, so the extent to which the findings can be generalized is limited. A small share of clonotypes occurred in both CD4 and CD8 compartments, likely arising from convergent recombination. After the booster, most clones that had expanded after primary vaccination were detected again (around 96% of CD4 and roughly nine tenths of CD8), suggesting broad maintenance of memory.

Taken from cysteine to phenylalanine, the CDR3 has 11 residues. Of all the DNA, just the CDR3 is kept, 33 bases in frame from base 1. From a lookup of the germline V gene, CDR1 and CDR2 are SQVTM and ANQGSEA. Trimming removed 5 bases from V and 5 bases from J, leaving 9 bases between the germline ends. The treatment or condition label for this specimen denotes: live attenuated yellow fever vaccine strain. A standard Ficoll-Paque protocol was used to isolate PBMCs from peripheral blood. Dynabeads CD4 and CD8 positive selection kits were used to isolate CD4 and CD8 T-cell fractions. TriZol was used to extract RNA from bulk PBMCs, CD4 and CD8 fractions, and dextramer-positive and dextramer-negative fractions. Reads for this sample came from an Illumina NovaSeq 6000. TCR cDNA was synthesized by 5'RACE template switching, through which a universal primer site and unique molecular identifiers were introduced. cDNA synthesis was primed from both the TCR alpha and TCR beta constant segments. Two PCR steps were used to amplify libraries, with sample barcodes and sequencing adapters being added in the second step. Libraries were sequenced on Illumina HiSeq 2500 (2x100 bp) or NovaSeq (2x150 bp). On the authors' methods: MIGEC handled demultiplexing of reads and collapsing into UMI consensus sequences, while MiXCR performed V(D)J alignment. Vaccine-responding clonotypes were identified with edgeR using replicate PBMC samples, with FDR below 0.01 and a log2 fold change above 5 up to day 15 being required. Bulk clonotypes were assigned CD4 or CD8 identity according to which sequenced CD4 or CD8 repertoire held them at higher abundance. TCRdb took the public reads, trimmed them with fastp at Q25, ran MiXCR for clone calling and kept in-frame beta chains. Entries are consolidated by CDR3 protein sequence, retaining the most common genes and DNA. These V and J calls derive from TCRdb rather than the authors' analysis. The sample table contains 150,000 to 200,000 distinct CDR3 sequences; only one count was recorded for 11% of them. The ten largest clones represent approximately 34% of the sample.

This clonotype has a count of ten or more. The clone's antigen remains unknown. Base qualities are not provided; no much larger clone lies one nucleotide away. The starting material was CD8+ T cells sorted from PBMCs, obtained 15 days after the yellow fever booster vaccination. Here the chain combines TRBV29-1 and TRBJ1-1, and the D gene may be TRBD1, 6 bases matching. The TCR sequence derives from a young man who received the YFV17D yellow fever vaccine. The sequenced DNA is TGCAGCGTTCTACAGGGTACTGAAGCTTTCTTT. Its protein is CSVLQGTEAFF.